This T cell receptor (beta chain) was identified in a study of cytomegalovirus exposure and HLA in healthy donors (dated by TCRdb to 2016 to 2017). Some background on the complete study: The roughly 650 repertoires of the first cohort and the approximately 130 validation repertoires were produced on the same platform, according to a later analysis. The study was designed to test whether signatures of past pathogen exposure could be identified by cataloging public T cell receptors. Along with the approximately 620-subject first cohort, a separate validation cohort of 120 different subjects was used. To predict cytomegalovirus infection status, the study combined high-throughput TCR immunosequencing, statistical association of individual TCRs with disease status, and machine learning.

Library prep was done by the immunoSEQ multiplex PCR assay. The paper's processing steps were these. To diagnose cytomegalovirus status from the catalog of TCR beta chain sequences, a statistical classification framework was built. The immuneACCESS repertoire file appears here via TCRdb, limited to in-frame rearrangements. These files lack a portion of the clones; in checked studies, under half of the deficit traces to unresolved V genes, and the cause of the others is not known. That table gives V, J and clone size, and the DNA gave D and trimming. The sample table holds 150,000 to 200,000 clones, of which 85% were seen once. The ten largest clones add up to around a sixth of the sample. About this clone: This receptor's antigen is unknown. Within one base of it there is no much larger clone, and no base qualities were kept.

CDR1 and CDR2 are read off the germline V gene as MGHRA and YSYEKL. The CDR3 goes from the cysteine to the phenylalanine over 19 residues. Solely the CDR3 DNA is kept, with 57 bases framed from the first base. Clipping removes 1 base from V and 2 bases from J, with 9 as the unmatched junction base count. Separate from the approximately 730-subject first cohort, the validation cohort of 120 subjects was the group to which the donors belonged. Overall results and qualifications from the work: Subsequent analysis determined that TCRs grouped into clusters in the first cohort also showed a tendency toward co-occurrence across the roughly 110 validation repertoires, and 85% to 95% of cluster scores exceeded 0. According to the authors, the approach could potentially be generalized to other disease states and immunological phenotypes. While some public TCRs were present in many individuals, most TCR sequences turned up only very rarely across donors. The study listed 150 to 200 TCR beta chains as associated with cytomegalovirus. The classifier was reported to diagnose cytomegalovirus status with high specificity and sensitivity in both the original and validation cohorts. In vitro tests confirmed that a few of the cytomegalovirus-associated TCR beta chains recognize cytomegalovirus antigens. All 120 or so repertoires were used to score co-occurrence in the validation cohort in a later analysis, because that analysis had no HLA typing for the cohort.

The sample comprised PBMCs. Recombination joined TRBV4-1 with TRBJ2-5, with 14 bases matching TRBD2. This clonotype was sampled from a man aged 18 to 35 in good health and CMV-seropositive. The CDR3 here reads CASSQVRLAGGRAQETQYF. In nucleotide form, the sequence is TGCGCCAGCAGCCAAGTTCGACTAGCGGGAGGGCGGGCGCAAGAGACCCAGTACTTC.